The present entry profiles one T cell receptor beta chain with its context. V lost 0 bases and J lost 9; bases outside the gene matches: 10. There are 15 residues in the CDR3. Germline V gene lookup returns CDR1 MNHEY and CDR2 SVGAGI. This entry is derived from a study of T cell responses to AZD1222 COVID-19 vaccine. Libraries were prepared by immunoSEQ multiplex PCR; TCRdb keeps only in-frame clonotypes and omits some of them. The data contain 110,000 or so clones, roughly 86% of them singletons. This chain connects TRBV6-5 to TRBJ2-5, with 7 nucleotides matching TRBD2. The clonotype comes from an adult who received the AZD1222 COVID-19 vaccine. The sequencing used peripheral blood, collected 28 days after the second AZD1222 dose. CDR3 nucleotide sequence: TGTGCCAGCAGTTACTCCTACGGGACTACCCGGGCCCAGTACTTC. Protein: CASSYSYGTTRAQYF.